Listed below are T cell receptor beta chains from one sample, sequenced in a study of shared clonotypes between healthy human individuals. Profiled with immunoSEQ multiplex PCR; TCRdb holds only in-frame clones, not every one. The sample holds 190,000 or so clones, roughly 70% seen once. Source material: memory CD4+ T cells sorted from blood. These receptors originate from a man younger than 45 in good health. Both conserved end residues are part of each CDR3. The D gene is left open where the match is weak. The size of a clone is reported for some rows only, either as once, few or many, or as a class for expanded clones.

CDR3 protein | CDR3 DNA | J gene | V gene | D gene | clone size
CASSSRGVVQPSYSTDTQYF | TGTGCCAGCAGCTCGCGGGGGGTAGTTCAGCCTTCTTATAGCACAGATACGCAGTATTTT | TRBJ2-3 | TRBV28 | TRBD2 | -
CASSERSENQPQHF | TGTGCCAGCAGTGAGCGGAGTGAGAATCAGCCCCAGCATTTT | TRBJ1-5 | TRBV2 | - | -
CASSLGDRGLGEAFF | TGTGCCAGCAGCTTAGGGGACAGGGGGCTGGGTGAAGCTTTCTTT | TRBJ1-1 | TRBV7-8 | TRBD1 | -
CASSLAIGVSAYEQYF | TGTGCCAGCAGCTTAGCAATCGGGGTCTCAGCCTACGAGCAGTACTTC | TRBJ2-7 | TRBV7-6 | - | -
CASSFRGQEGYYNEQFF | TGTGCCAGCAGTTTTAGGGGACAGGAGGGCTACTACAATGAGCAGTTCTTC | TRBJ2-1 | TRBV27 | TRBD1 | -
CASSPPSQGRETQYF | TGTGCCAGCTCACCACCGTCACAGGGTAGGGAGACCCAGTACTTC | TRBJ2-5 | TRBV18 | - | -
CASSLALAGVTGELFF | TGTGCCAGCAGCTTAGCGCTCGCGGGAGTTACCGGGGAGCTGTTTTTT | TRBJ2-2 | TRBV7-9 | TRBD2 | -
CASSTTGNTIYF | TGCGCCAGCAGCACAACCGGAAACACCATATATTTT | TRBJ1-3 | TRBV5-1 | - | -
CAWRLSKGLLTGVRGYTF | TGTGCCTGGCGCCTTTCAAAGGGCCTACTGACAGGGGTACGTGGCTACACCTTC | TRBJ1-2 | TRBV30 | TRBD1 | -
CASSYNGQGMLASSTDTQYF | TGTGCCAGCAGTTACAACGGACAGGGGATGTTAGCGTCTAGCACAGATACGCAGTATTTT | TRBJ2-3 | TRBV27 | TRBD1 | once
CASSMTSGRHNEQFF | TGTGCCAGCAGCATGACTAGCGGGAGGCACAATGAGCAGTTCTTC | TRBJ2-1 | TRBV7-2 | TRBD2 | -
CASSLTRGEQYF | TGTGCCAGCAGCTTAACGCGGGGGGAGCAGTACTTC | TRBJ2-7 | TRBV11-3 | TRBD2 | few